This note documents a single TCR beta chain sequence. Its specificity is not known. The data belong to a study of CXCR3-negative and CXCR3-positive naive CD8 T cells. From germline, CDR1 is SGHRS and CDR2 YFSETQ. The CDR3 has 21 amino acids. Findings and caveats of the study: Greater hydrophobicity was found in TRB CDR3s of CXCR3-positive naive cells than of CXCR3-negative naive cells.

5' RACE with UMI labels generated the TRB cDNA libraries. TCRdb reprocessed the 5' RACE reads and reports one entry per CDR3 protein, with no DNA. This repertoire includes approximately 100,000 distinct CDR3 sequences. The sequence was obtained from a human donor in good health. Some clones in this sample may be carry-over from other donors' samples. J is TRBJ2-6 and V is TRBV5-1; TCRdb indicates TRBD2, and absent DNA this call remains unverified. The specimen sequenced was naive CXCR3+ CD8+ T cells from blood. Subset in this sample: CD45RO-CCR7+CD27+CD95- naive CD8+ T cells expressing CXCR3 (TNR3+). CDR3 protein: CASSPFPGASGGASGANVLTF. The full variable domain, in which reference TRBV5-1 and TRBJ2-6 provide the parts outside the CDR3, is KAGVTQTPRYLIKTRGQQVTLSCSPISGHRSVSWYQQTPGQGLQFLFEYFSETQRNKGNFPGRFSGRQFSNSRSEMNVSTLELGDSALYLCASSPFPGASGGASGANVLTFGAGSRLTVL.